These 28 T cell receptor beta chains share one sample of origin, sequenced in a study of blood T cell repertoires in COVID-19. The table came from immunoSEQ multiplex PCR; TCRdb's copy has only in-frame clones and leaves some out. The sample has roughly 60,000 clones; 82% are singletons. Sequenced: peripheral blood. The receptors were sampled from a man between 60 and 75 years old with acute or convalescent COVID-19.

The chain combines TRBV7-9 with TRBJ2-2, with TRBD2 identical over 10 bases. The J segment lost 5 bases and the V segment lost 6 bases, leaving 9 bases of the junction unmatched. The germline gives CDR1 SEHNR, CDR2 FQNEAQ (reference sequence). The CDR3 covers 16 residues. The CDR3 region is CASRLAGAEGTGELFF. CDR3 DNA sequence: TGTGCCAGCAGGCTAGCGGGGGCCGAGGGTACCGGGGAGCTGTTTTTT.

The chain has TRBV5-8 and TRBJ1-5; perhaps TRBD1 as D (5 bases). Between the trimmed V and J ends, which lost 1 base and 4 bases, there was a span of 12 bases. Germline CDR1 reads SGHTS; CDR2 reads YDEGEE. The CDR3 contains 15 residues. The CDR3 here is CASSLPGRGNQPQHF. The CDR3 nucleotides are TGTGCCAGCAGCTTGCCGGGCCGGGGGAATCAGCCCCAGCATTTT. Supplemented by reference TRBV5-8 and TRBJ1-5, the full variable domain reads EAGVTQSPTHLIKTRGQQATLRCSPISGHTSVYWYQQALGLGLQFLLWYDEGEERNRGNFPPRFSGRQFPNYSSELNVNALELEDSALYLCASSLPGRGNQPQHFGDGTRLSIL.

The J gene is TRBJ2-1, the V gene TRBV7-3; 8 bases line up with TRBD1. V gave up 4 bases and J gave up 9 bases; unmatched junction bases: 8. The germline V gene has CDR1 SGHTA and CDR2 FQGTGA. The CDR3 length is 14 residues. The CDR3 sequence is CASSSRDRIGEQFF. Here the CDR3 DNA reads TGTGCCAGCAGCTCCCGGGACAGGATTGGTGAGCAGTTCTTC.

This chain joins TRBV27 and TRBJ1-3; D ambiguous. CDR3 length: 15 residues. The ends were cut back, 6 bases at V and 0 bases at J, with 12 bases in the middle. Germline CDR1 MNHEY, CDR2 SMNVEV (reference sequence). The CDR3 region has the DNA TGTGCCAGCAGCAATCAGGCTACCTCTGGAAACACCATATATTTT. Amino acids: CASSNQATSGNTIYF.

This clone was seen a few times. The chain joins TRBV18 to TRBJ1-4; TRBD1 is a possible D gene (5 bases). This CDR3 has 15 residues. V dropped 2 bases and J dropped 4 bases, with 11 bases sitting between them. Germline loops: CDR1 KGHSH, CDR2 LQKENI. The CDR3 nucleotides are TGTGCCAGCTCACCAAAGGACGGGGGTAATGAAAAACTGTTTTTT. Protein: CASSPKDGGNEKLFF.

The chain uses TRBV5-1 and TRBJ1-5; weak D call: TRBD1 (5 bases). The CDR3 is 15 amino acids. Germline CDR1 and CDR2: SGHRS and YFSETQ. The ends were cut back, 6 bases at V and 8 bases at J, with 21 bases in the middle. CDR3 region: CASTPLKPGGKPQHF. In DNA form, the CDR3 reads TGCGCCAGCACCCCACTAAAGCCGGGGGGGAAGCCCCAGCATTTT.

The rearrangement joins TRBV10-2 to TRBJ2-1, with TRBD1 matching over 10 bases. The trim removed 10 bases at V and 3 bases at J, leaving 3 bases unmatched. This CDR3 comprises 13 residues. The germline V gene has CDR1 WSHSY and CDR2 SAAADI. The CDR3 bases are TGCGCCACCTGGACAGGGGGCTACAATGAGCAGTTCTTC. Translated: CATWTGGYNEQFF.

J is TRBJ2-5 and V is TRBV10-3; maybe TRBD2 (5 bases). Trimming took off 11 bases at V and 3 bases at J, with 22 bases between the two ends. This CDR3 region has 15 residues. The germline V gene encodes CDR1 ENHRY and CDR2 SYGVKD. In DNA, the CDR3 is TGTGCCCGGGGAAGTGACCGACCCCCCAAAGAGACCCAGTACTTC. This sequence encodes CARGSDRPPKETQYF.

In DNA form, the CDR3 reads TGTGCCAGCAGCTTTAATCCAACTAATGAAAAACTGTTTTTT. It encodes CASSFNPTNEKLFF. The rearrangement uses TRBV11-1 and TRBJ1-4; no clear D gene. Per the germline V gene, CDR1 is SGHAT and CDR2 is FQDESV (reference sequence). V lost 3 bases and J lost 0, with 5 bases in between. The CDR3 contains 14 residues.

This clone has just one count. The CDR3, as DNA: TGCAGTGCTAGTGGGGGACAGGGCTATGGCTACACCTTC. It specifies CSASGGQGYGYTF. This chain links TRBV20-1 with TRBJ1-2, with 9 bases identical to TRBD1. Germline trimming cut 3 bases from V and 4 bases from J; bases unmatched to any gene: 3. CDR3 length: 13 residues. Germline V gene data show CDR1 as DFQATT and CDR2 as SNEGSKA (reference sequence).

This clone has a single count. The chain couples TRBV10-3 to TRBJ1-1, with a weak D call TRBD1 (5 bases). Germline loops: CDR1 ENHRY, CDR2 SYGVKD. CDR3 length equals 13 residues. The V gene lost 10 bases and the J gene lost 5 bases, with 17 bases spanning the gap. The chain's CDR3 is CASNQGKGTEAFF. CDR3 bases: TGTGCCAGTAATCAGGGAAAAGGTACTGAAGCTTTCTTT.

The chain uses TRBV4-2 and TRBJ1-2; unclear D gene. The CDR3 runs 14 residues. V lost 4 bases to trimming and J lost 2 bases, with 11 bases between them. Germline lookup yields CDR1 LGHNA and CDR2 YNFKEQ. In DNA, the CDR3 is TGTGCCAGCAGCCCACCGACACAAAACTATGGCTACACCTTC. Amino acid sequence: CASSPPTQNYGYTF.

This chain links TRBV30 with TRBJ1-6, with a possible D match to TRBD1 (6 bases). CDR1 is GTSNPN and CDR2 is SVGIG in the germline V gene (reference sequence). CDR3 size: 16 residues. V dropped 3 bases and J dropped 0 bases, with 12 bases sitting between them. The CDR3 is CAWSLAGASYNSPLHF. The CDR3 DNA follows: TGTGCCTGGAGCTTGGCAGGGGCCTCCTATAATTCACCCCTCCACTTT.

The CDR3 reads CASSSDGTYNEQFF. The DNA for the CDR3 is TGTGCCAGCAGCTCCGACGGGACCTACAATGAGCAGTTCTTC. This sequence joins TRBV7-3 and TRBJ2-1; weak D call: TRBD2 (5 bases). The length of the CDR3 is 14 residues. CDR1 SGHTA and CDR2 FQGTGA come from the germline V gene. Trimming took off 4 bases at V and 2 bases at J, with 9 bases between the two ends.

The chain links TRBV7-2 to TRBJ1-1, with D tentatively TRBD1 (6 bases). Trimming removed 5 bases from V and 6 bases from J, with 19 bases in between. CDR1 SGHTA and CDR2 FQGNSA come from the germline V gene. This CDR3 has 15 amino acids. The CDR3 region is CASSRYTGPGAEAFF. The CDR3 region has the DNA TGTGCCAGCAGCCGTTACACAGGGCCAGGGGCTGAAGCTTTCTTT.

This sequence joins TRBV18 and TRBJ1-2, with D maybe TRBD1 (5 bases). The CDR3 runs to 15 residues. In germline, CDR1 is KGHSH, CDR2 LQKENI. V was pared by 1 base and J by 1 base, with 10 bases between. The CDR3 DNA is TGTGCCAGCTCACCACGTGGGGGGGTTAACTATGGCTACACCTTC. As protein: CASSPRGGVNYGYTF. Variable domain in full (rest from reference TRBV18 and TRBJ1-2): NAGVMQNPRHLVRRRGQEARLRCSPMKGHSHVYWYRQLPEEGLKFMVYLQKENIIDESGMPKERFSAEFPKEGPSILRIQQVVRGDSAAYFCASSPRGGVNYGYTFGSGTRLTVV.

This chain joins TRBV29-1 and TRBJ1-1; D unclear. The CDR3 consists of 12 residues. Between the trimmed V and J ends, which lost 4 bases and 1 base, there was a span of 7 bases. Germline V lookup: CDR1 SQVTM, CDR2 ANQGSEA. CDR3 DNA: TGCAGCGTTGTTGGGCGGAACACTGAAGCTTTCTTT. Protein: CSVVGRNTEAFF.

This clone was detected a few times. J is TRBJ1-5 and V is TRBV28; a weak D match, TRBD1 (6 bases). Trimming removed 8 bases at V and 2 bases at J, with 19 bases between. The CDR3 covers 16 residues. CDR1 is MDHEN, CDR2 SYDVKM, per germline. The CDR3 reads CASFVGGARGNQPQHF. The CDR3, as DNA: TGTGCCAGCTTCGTGGGGGGGGCGCGGGGCAATCAGCCCCAGCATTTT.

The gene calls are TRBV2 and TRBJ2-3; TRBD2 aligns across 11 bases. CDR1 is SNHLY and CDR2 is FYNNEI in the germline V gene. V shed 7 bases, J shed 1 base, and the junction held 4 bases outside the gene matches. The CDR3 totals 15 residues. This CDR3 reads CASNLAGGGTDTQYF. The CDR3 DNA sequence: TGTGCCAGCAATTTAGCGGGGGGGGGCACAGATACGCAGTATTTT.

The chain employs TRBV20-1 and TRBJ2-5; TRBD2 is a possible D gene (5 bases). Germline V lookup: CDR1 DFQATT, CDR2 SNEGSKA (reference sequence). Trimming removed 5 bases at V and 12 bases at J, with 13 bases between. The CDR3 is made up of 10 amino acids. The CDR3 DNA is TGCAGTGCTCAGGACTGGGATGAGTACTTC. Encoded protein: CSAQDWDEYF.

This clone was seen more than once but under ten times. The V call is TRBV5-1, the J call TRBJ2-3; 9 nucleotides match TRBD1. The CDR3 runs to 15 residues. J was trimmed by 4 bases and V by 4 bases; bases with no gene match: 7. Germline CDR1 reads SGHRS; CDR2 reads YFSETQ. The CDR3 DNA reads as TGCGCCAGCAGCCTACGGGACAGGGCGGCAGATACGCAGTATTTT. Its translation is CASSLRDRAADTQYF.

The chain uses TRBV14 and TRBJ2-5, with D possibly being TRBD2 (5 bases). The CDR3 is 12 amino acids. Trimming took off 4 bases at V and 10 bases at J, with 13 bases between the two ends. Germline assignment: CDR1 SGHDN and CDR2 FVKESK. The CDR3 region has the DNA TGTGCCAGCAGCCCAGGCGGGTATTTCCAGTACTTC. It codes for CASSPGGYFQYF.

The chain employs TRBV24-1 and TRBJ2-1; 8 bases agree with TRBD2. Unmatched junction bases numbered 6, after V lost 4 bases and J lost 5 bases. CDR1 is KGHDR, CDR2 SFDVKD, per germline. CDR3 length: 15 residues. The CDR3, as DNA: TGTGCCACCAGTGACCGATATAGCGGGAACAATGAGCAGTTCTTC. This codes for CATSDRYSGNNEQFF.

This rearrangement joins TRBV19 to TRBJ1-2; TRBD1 agrees at 9 bases. Germline CDR1 is LNHDA and CDR2 is SQIVND (reference sequence). Trimming removed 9 bases from V and 4 bases from J; junction bases left unmatched: 24. The CDR3 is 19 residues long. The CDR3: CASRISPGQGIVPAYGYTF. CDR3 coding DNA: TGTGCCAGCCGAATAAGTCCGGGACAGGGAATCGTACCGGCCTATGGCTACACCTTC.

This chain connects TRBV4-1 to TRBJ1-1; 11 nucleotides agree with TRBD1. Germline V gene lookup returns CDR1 MGHRA and CDR2 YSYEKL. V lost 0 bases and J lost 2; bases outside the gene matches: 2. This CDR3 spans 16 amino acids. The CDR3 region is CASSQDGTGGNTEAFF. The CDR3 DNA reads as TGCGCCAGCAGCCAAGATGGGACAGGGGGAAACACTGAAGCTTTCTTT.

The chain joins TRBV12-5 to TRBJ2-3; 8 bases agree with TRBD2. Germline assignment: CDR1 LGHNT and CDR2 FRNRAP. Trimming removed 2 bases from V and 3 bases from J; junction bases left unmatched: 7. The CDR3 has 16 amino acids. The CDR3 DNA reads as TGTGCTAGTGGTTTGTTGGCGGGGGGCCTAACAGATACGCAGTATTTT. Its translation is CASGLLAGGLTDTQYF.

This rearrangement joins TRBV15 to TRBJ2-1; D perhaps matches TRBD1 (6 bases). V was clipped by 5 bases and J by 6 bases, with 17 bases between them. This CDR3 contains 15 residues. The V gene's germline CDR1 is LNHNV and CDR2 YYDKDF (reference sequence). Written as DNA, the CDR3 is TGTGCCACCAGCGCCGGACAGTTCGATAGCAATGAGCAGTTCTTC. Its translation is CATSAGQFDSNEQFF. The whole variable domain, remainder taken from reference TRBV15 and TRBJ2-1, is DAMVIQNPRYQVTQFGKPVTLSCSQTLNHNVMYWYQQKSSQAPKLLFHYYDKDFNNEADTPDNFQSRRPNTSFCFLDIRSPGLGDTAMYLCATSAGQFDSNEQFFGPGTRLTVL.

This clone turned up a few times. V and J are TRBV9 and TRBJ1-6; tentative D call: TRBD1 (6 bases). The CDR3 is 13 residues long. V lost 3 bases and J lost 11, with 12 bases in between. Germline V gene lookup returns CDR1 SGDLS and CDR2 YYNGEE. The CDR3 sequence is CASSDRAEPPLHF. The CDR3 DNA follows: TGTGCCAGCAGCGACAGGGCGGAGCCACCCCTCCACTTT.